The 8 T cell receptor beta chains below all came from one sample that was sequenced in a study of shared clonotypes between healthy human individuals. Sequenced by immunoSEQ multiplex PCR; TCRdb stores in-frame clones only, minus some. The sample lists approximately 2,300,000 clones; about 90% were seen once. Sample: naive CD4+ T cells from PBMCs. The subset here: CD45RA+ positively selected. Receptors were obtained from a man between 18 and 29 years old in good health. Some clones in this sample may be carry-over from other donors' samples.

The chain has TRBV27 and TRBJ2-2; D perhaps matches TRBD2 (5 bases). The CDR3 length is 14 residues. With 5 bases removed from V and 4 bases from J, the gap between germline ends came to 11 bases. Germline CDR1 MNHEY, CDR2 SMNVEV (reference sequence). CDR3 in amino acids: CASSRLSGTGELFF. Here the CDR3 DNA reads TGTGCCAGCAGTCGACTAAGCGGCACCGGGGAGCTGTTTTTT.

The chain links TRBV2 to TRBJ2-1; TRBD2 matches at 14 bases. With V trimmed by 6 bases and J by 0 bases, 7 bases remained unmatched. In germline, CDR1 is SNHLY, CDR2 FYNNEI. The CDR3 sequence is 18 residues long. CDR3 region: CASRGGLAGAGSYNEQFF. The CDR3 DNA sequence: TGTGCCAGCAGAGGGGGACTAGCGGGAGCAGGCTCCTACAATGAGCAGTTCTTC.

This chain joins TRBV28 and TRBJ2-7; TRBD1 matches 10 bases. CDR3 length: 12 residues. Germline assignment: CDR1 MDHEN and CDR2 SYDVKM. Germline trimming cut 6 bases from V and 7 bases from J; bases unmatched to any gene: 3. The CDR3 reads CASRTGGEEQYF. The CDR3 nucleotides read TGTGCCAGCAGGACAGGGGGCGAGGAGCAGTACTTC. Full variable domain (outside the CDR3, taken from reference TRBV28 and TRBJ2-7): DVKVTQSSRYLVKRTGEKVFLECVQDMDHENMFWYRQDPGLGLRLIYFSYDVKMKEKGDIPEGYSVSREKKERFSLILESASTNQTSMYLCASRTGGEEQYFGPGTRLTVT.

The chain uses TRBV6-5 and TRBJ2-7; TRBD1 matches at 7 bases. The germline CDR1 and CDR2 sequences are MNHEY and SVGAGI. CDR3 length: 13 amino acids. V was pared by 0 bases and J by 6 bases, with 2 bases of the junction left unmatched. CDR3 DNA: TGTGCCAGCAGTTACTCGAGGGGGCTCGAGCAGTACTTC. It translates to CASSYSRGLEQYF.

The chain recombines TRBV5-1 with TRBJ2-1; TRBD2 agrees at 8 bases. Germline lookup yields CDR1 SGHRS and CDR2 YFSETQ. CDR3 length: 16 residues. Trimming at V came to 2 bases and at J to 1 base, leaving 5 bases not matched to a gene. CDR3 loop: CASSFSGTTSYNEQFF. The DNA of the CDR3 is TGCGCCAGCAGCTTTAGCGGGACTACGTCCTACAATGAGCAGTTCTTC.

DNA of the CDR3: TGCGCCAGCACCCTCCGGACTAGCGGGAGGGCAGCCAATGAGCAGTTCTTC. It encodes CASTLRTSGRAANEQFF. The rearrangement links TRBV5-1 to TRBJ2-1, with 15 bases lining up with TRBD2. The CDR3 has 17 residues. Germline CDR1 is SGHRS and CDR2 is YFSETQ. The ends lost 6 bases at V and 6 bases at J; junction bases unmatched: 10.

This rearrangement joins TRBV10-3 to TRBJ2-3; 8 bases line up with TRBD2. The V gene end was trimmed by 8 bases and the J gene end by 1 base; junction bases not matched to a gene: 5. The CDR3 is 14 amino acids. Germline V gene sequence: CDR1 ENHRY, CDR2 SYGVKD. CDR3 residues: CAIRGGTGTDTQYF. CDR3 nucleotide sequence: TGTGCCATCCGGGGGGGGACTGGCACAGATACGCAGTATTTT.

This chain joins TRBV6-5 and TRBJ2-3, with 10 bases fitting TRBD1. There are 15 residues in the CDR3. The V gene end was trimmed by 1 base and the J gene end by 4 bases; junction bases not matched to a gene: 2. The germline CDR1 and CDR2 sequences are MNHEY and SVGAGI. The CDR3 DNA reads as TGTGCCAGCAGTTACTACGGGACAGGGGCAGATACGCAGTATTTT. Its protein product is CASSYYGTGADTQYF.